A single sample gave rise to the 6 T cell receptor beta chains below, sequenced in a study of brain T cells in children with intractable seizures. The protocol was immunoSEQ multiplex PCR, while the TCRdb copy is restricted to in-frame clones and leaves out a portion. This table holds approximately 330,000 clones, 93% found once. As to time point: blood from clinic visit 5 months post-surgery; TSC patient then seizure free. The material sequenced was peripheral blood, taken more than 4 months after surgery. The receptors stem from a boy younger than two with tuberous sclerosis and intractable seizures.

V usage is TRBV24-1 and J usage is TRBJ2-1; no clear D gene. The CDR3 consists of 12 residues. The V end was cut by 3 bases, the J end by 15 bases, with 14 bases between. The germline V gene has CDR1 KGHDR and CDR2 SFDVKD. CDR3 amino acids: CATSDPLGIGFF. The DNA of the CDR3 is TGTGCCACCAGTGATCCCTTGGGAATAGGGTTCTTC.

V is TRBV30 and J is TRBJ1-6, with D hard to call. V lost 4 bases, J lost 6 bases, and 4 bases lay in between. There are 11 residues in the CDR3. Looked up from germline, CDR1 is GTSNPN and CDR2 is SVGIG (reference sequence). CDR3 sequence: CAWTINSPLHF. CDR3 bases: TGTGCCTGGACCATTAATTCACCCCTCCACTTT. Combining the CDR3 with reference TRBV30 and TRBJ1-6 gives the whole variable domain SQTIHQWPATLVQPVGSPLSLECTVEGTSNPNLYWYRQAAGRGLQLLFYSVGIGQISSEVPQNLSASRPQDRQFILSSKKLLLSDSGFYLCAWTINSPLHFGNGTRLTVT.

The chain combines TRBV3-1 (or the pseudogene TRBV3-2) with TRBJ2-6, with D unresolved. Trimming removed 2 bases from V and 0 bases from J, with 8 bases in between. CDR1 and CDR2 (germline): LGHDT, YNNKEL (reference sequence). The CDR3 runs to 16 residues. CDR3 residues: CASSQYPTSGANVLTF. The CDR3 DNA is TGTGCCAGCAGCCAATACCCAACCTCTGGGGCCAACGTCCTGACTTTC.

A few counts support this clone. The gene calls are TRBV4-1 and TRBJ2-2; D perhaps matches TRBD2 (5 bases). V shed 4 bases and J shed 6 bases, with 12 bases lying between them. Germline V gene sequence: CDR1 MGHRA, CDR2 YSYEKL. This CDR3 spans 14 amino acids. The DNA for the CDR3 is TGCGCCAGCAGCCCCGGCGCGGGCCCCGGGGAGCTGTTTTTT. It is translated as CASSPGAGPGELFF.

This clone was seen only once. The chain is built from TRBV4-1 and TRBJ1-3; 9 bases map to TRBD1. This CDR3 is 17 amino acids long. Germline trimming cut 3 bases from V and 0 bases from J; bases unmatched to any gene: 6. Germline V lookup: CDR1 MGHRA, CDR2 YSYEKL. CDR3 nucleotide sequence: TGCGCCAGCAGCCACCCGACAGGGGGTTACTCTGGAAACACCATATATTTT. It is translated as CASSHPTGGYSGNTIYF.

The chain carries TRBV7-3 and TRBJ2-3; 8 bases map to TRBD1. The CDR3 has 14 residues. The V gene's germline CDR1 is SGHTA and CDR2 FQGTGA. V dropped 5 bases and J dropped 4; count of bases not matched to a gene: 5. CDR3 in DNA: TGTGCCAGCAGCCCTGCGACAGGGGCAGATACGCAGTATTTT. It yields the protein CASSPATGADTQYF.